Described below is a single TCR beta chain sequence and its context. TCRdb's table, derived via immunoSEQ multiplex PCR, lists solely in-frame clones and lacks some. The table includes hundreds of thousands of clones, roughly nine tenths detected once. This sample stems from a study of Ad26.COV2.S vaccination and SARS-CoV-2 variants. Treatment defined: about 20 received Ad26.COV2.S at low or high dose, single or two shots; several received placebo; per-sample allocation not given. Following the first vaccine or placebo injection, samples were taken on day 63. Germline V gene lookup returns CDR1 LGHNA and CDR2 YSLEER. Deletions cut 0 bases from V and 5 bases from J, with 11 bases between. The CDR3 runs 16 residues.

The chain is built from TRBV4-3 and TRBJ1-6, with unresolved D. The clonotype was recovered from a person between 18 and 65 years old who received the Ad26.COV2.S COVID-19 vaccine or a placebo. The sample here was peripheral blood, taken in a trial of Ad26.COV2.S vaccine versus placebo. The chain's CDR3 is CASSQELRQDNSPLHF. The CDR3 nucleotides read TGCGCCAGCAGCCAAGAGCTCCGACAAGATAATTCACCCCTCCACTTT.